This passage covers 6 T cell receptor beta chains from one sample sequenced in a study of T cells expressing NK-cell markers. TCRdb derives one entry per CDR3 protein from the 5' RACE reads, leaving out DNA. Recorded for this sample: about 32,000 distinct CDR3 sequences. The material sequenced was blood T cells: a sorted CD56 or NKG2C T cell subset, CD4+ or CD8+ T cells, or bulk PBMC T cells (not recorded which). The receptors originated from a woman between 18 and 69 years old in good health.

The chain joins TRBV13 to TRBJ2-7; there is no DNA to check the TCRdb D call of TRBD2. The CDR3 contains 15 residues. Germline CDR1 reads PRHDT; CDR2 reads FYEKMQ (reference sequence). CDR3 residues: CASSTSTSGRYEQYF.

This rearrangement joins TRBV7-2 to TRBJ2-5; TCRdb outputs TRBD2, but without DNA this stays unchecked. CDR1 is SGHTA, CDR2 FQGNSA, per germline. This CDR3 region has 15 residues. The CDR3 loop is CASSSVAGFQETQYF.

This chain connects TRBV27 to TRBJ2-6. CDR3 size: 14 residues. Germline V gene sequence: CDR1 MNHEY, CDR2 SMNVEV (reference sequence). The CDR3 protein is CASSLLSGANVLTF.

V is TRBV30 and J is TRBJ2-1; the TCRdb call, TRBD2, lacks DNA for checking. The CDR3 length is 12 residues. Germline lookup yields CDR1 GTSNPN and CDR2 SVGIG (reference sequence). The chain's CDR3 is CAWFSGPPRKFF.

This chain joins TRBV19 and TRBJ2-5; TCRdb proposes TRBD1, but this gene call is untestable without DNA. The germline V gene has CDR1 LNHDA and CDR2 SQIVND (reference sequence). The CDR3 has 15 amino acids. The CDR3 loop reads CASSIPGQGLETQYF.

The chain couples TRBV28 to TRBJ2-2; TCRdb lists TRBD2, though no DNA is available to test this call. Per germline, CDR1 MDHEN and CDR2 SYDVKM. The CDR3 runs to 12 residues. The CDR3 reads CASLSGGGELFF.